The 23 T cell receptor beta chains listed next were all sequenced from one sample in a study of monozygotic twins with inflammatory bowel disease. TCRdb reanalyzed the 5' RACE reads, giving one entry per CDR3 protein sequence and no DNA. Its listing shows approximately 400,000 distinct CDR3 sequences. Sequencing used blood. These receptors originate from a human donor with ulcerative colitis or Crohn's disease, or a healthy co-twin of an affected twin (not recorded which).

This rearrangement joins TRBV7-2 to TRBJ2-1. CDR1 and CDR2 (germline): SGHTA, FQGNSA. The length of the CDR3 is 11 residues. The CDR3 spells CASSSADEQFF.

The gene calls are TRBV12-3 or TRBV12-4 and TRBJ1-5; the TCRdb D gene call, TRBD1, has no DNA to confirm it. The CDR3 length is 15 residues. The CDR3 here is CASSFTTGGNQPQHF.

The gene calls are TRBV7-6 and TRBJ2-2; the D call from TCRdb, TRBD1, cannot be confirmed without DNA. This CDR3 has 17 amino acids. Germline CDR1 SGHVS, CDR2 FNYEAQ. This chain's CDR3 is CASSLAGGQGNTGELFF.

This sequence joins TRBV19 and TRBJ2-1; TCRdb proposes TRBD1, but this gene call is untestable without DNA. The CDR3 is made up of 14 amino acids. The germline V gene has CDR1 LNHDA and CDR2 SQIVND (reference sequence). This CDR3 is CASSITGRRNEQFF.

The gene calls are TRBV20-1 and TRBJ2-1; TCRdb calls TRBD2, which cannot be checked without DNA. From germline, CDR1 is DFQATT and CDR2 SNEGSKA (reference sequence). The CDR3 extends over 15 amino acids. The CDR3: CSATKLAGGPNEQFF.

V gene TRBV4-2 combines with J gene TRBJ2-3; TCRdb lists TRBD2, though no DNA is available to test this call. The germline CDR1 and CDR2 sequences are LGHNA and YNFKEQ. The CDR3 spans 16 residues. The CDR3 here is CASSHPVGAGADTQYF.

V gene TRBV10-3 combines with J gene TRBJ2-1; as DNA is missing, the TRBD2 call by TCRdb cannot be tested. This CDR3 spans 15 amino acids. Looked up from germline, CDR1 is ENHRY and CDR2 is SYGVKD. The CDR3 region is CAISYLAGGYNEQFF.

CDR3 loop: CASSFSGASTDTQYF. The chain links TRBV5-1 to TRBJ2-3. The CDR3 covers 15 residues. Germline loops: CDR1 SGHRS, CDR2 YFSETQ.

The rearrangement uses TRBV29-1 and TRBJ2-5; TCRdb lists TRBD2, though no DNA is available to test this call. The CDR3 sequence is 11 residues long. CDR1 and CDR2 from the germline V gene are SQVTM and ANQGSEA. CDR3 region: CSVDPSGTQYF.

The chain employs TRBV5-6 and TRBJ1-1; there is no DNA to check the TCRdb D call of TRBD1. Germline values: CDR1 SGHDT, CDR2 YYEEEE. This CDR3 has 15 amino acids. CDR3 loop: CASSPQGPMNTEAFF.

The chain's CDR3 is CASSQGFGVTLSYNEQFF. The genes are TRBV5-1 and TRBJ2-1; the D call of TRBD1 rests on TCRdb alone, since no DNA is present to check it. The CDR3 runs 18 residues. Germline CDR1 and CDR2: SGHRS and YFSETQ.

The J gene is TRBJ1-4, the V gene TRBV2. The CDR3 has 15 amino acids. Germline CDR1 and CDR2: SNHLY and FYNNEI. The CDR3 sequence: CASRKRGRSDEKLFF.

The gene calls are TRBV28 and TRBJ2-5; the TCRdb D gene call, TRBD1, has no DNA to confirm it. CDR1 is MDHEN and CDR2 is SYDVKM in the germline V gene. This CDR3 is 16 amino acids long. This chain's CDR3 is CASSSPGTGNSETQYF.

The V and J genes are TRBV5-1 and TRBJ1-4. Germline values: CDR1 SGHRS, CDR2 YFSETQ. This CDR3 spans 15 amino acids. This chain's CDR3 is CASSLEGNRDEKLFF. Using reference TRBV5-1 and TRBJ1-4 for the parts outside the CDR3, the full variable domain is KAGVTQTPRYLIKTRGQQVTLSCSPISGHRSVSWYQQTPGQGLQFLFEYFSETQRNKGNFPGRFSGRQFSNSRSEMNVSTLELGDSALYLCASSLEGNRDEKLFFGSGTQLSVL.

The J gene is TRBJ2-7, the V gene TRBV20-1; without DNA, the TCRdb call of TRBD2 cannot be checked. The V gene's germline CDR1 is DFQATT and CDR2 SNEGSKA (reference sequence). There are 11 residues in the CDR3. CDR3 loop: CSVHRTNEQYF.

This chain uses TRBV7-2 with TRBJ2-7; TCRdb returns TRBD1, unconfirmable since there is no DNA. The CDR3 has 14 amino acids. Germline V gene data show CDR1 as SGHTA and CDR2 as FQGNSA. Here the CDR3 reads CASRGGTIYYEQYF.

The V and J genes are TRBV19 and TRBJ2-1; absent DNA, TCRdb's TRBD2 call cannot be checked. Germline values: CDR1 LNHDA, CDR2 SQIVND (reference sequence). There are 16 residues in the CDR3. CDR3 protein: CASKPAALAGHNEQFF.

This sequence joins TRBV12-3 or TRBV12-4 and TRBJ2-2; TCRdb reports TRBD1, a call that lacks DNA to check it against. This CDR3 is built from 15 residues. CDR3 in amino acids: CASGLSRGVPGELFF.

The chain uses TRBV3-1 and TRBJ2-2; there is no DNA to check the TCRdb D call of TRBD2. CDR1 is LGHDT and CDR2 is YNNKEL in the germline V gene (reference sequence). This CDR3 is 15 amino acids long. The CDR3 protein is CASSQGLAGAGELFF.

The CDR3 region is CATKRPSYEQYF. The chain joins TRBV10-3 to TRBJ2-7; TCRdb's D call of TRBD1 is untestable without DNA. This CDR3 is built from 12 residues. Looked up from germline, CDR1 is ENHRY and CDR2 is SYGVKD.

The V call is TRBV29-1, the J call TRBJ1-4; with no DNA, the TCRdb D assignment of TRBD1 cannot be verified. The CDR3 spans 11 residues. The V gene's germline CDR1 is SQVTM and CDR2 ANQGSEA. This CDR3 reads CSVAEGEKLFF.

This chain connects TRBV5-1 to TRBJ1-2; TCRdb selects TRBD1, and the lack of DNA leaves this call unchecked. Looked up from germline, CDR1 is SGHRS and CDR2 is YFSETQ. The CDR3 spans 13 residues. The CDR3 sequence: CATGTGASGGYTF.

The chain joins TRBV20-1 to TRBJ1-5. CDR1 is DFQATT, CDR2 SNEGSKA, per germline (reference sequence). The CDR3 is 12 amino acids. CDR3 sequence reads: CSARETNQPQHF.